Each of the 3 T cell receptor beta chains below was sequenced from the same sample in a study of shared clonotypes between healthy human individuals. Sequencing was performed with immunoSEQ multiplex PCR; in TCRdb, only in-frame clones are kept and a portion is missing. The repertoire holds about 1.5 million clones, with 95% to 99% as singletons. Sequenced: naive CD4+ T cells sorted from blood. Subset: CD45RA+ positively selected. The receptors shown here come from a man aged 25-40 years in good health.

This clone was detected once. The chain combines TRBV14 with TRBJ1-1; 9 nucleotides match TRBD1. Losses at the gene ends were 2 bases for V and 3 bases for J; bases not matched to a gene: 7. Germline V gene sequence: CDR1 SGHDN, CDR2 FVKESK. This CDR3 contains 16 residues. The DNA of the CDR3 is TGTGCCAGCAGCCAACTTACACAGGGGGCCCACACTGAAGCTTTCTTT. It translates to CASSQLTQGAHTEAFF.

In its sample, this clone was seen once. This sequence joins TRBV7-9 and TRBJ2-1; maybe TRBD2 (8 bases). The CDR3 spans 18 residues. Trimming left V 1 base short and J 0 bases short, with 16 bases between. Germline V gene sequence: CDR1 SEHNR, CDR2 FQNEAQ (reference sequence). The CDR3 nucleotides read TGTGCCAGCAGCTTAGGAGTCGGGAGGGACAGCTCCTACAATGAGCAGTTCTTC. This translates into CASSLGVGRDSSYNEQFF.

The rearrangement joins TRBV28 to TRBJ1-2, with 7 positions matching TRBD1. CDR3 length: 14 amino acids. The V segment lost 7 bases and the J segment 1 base; nucleotides outside the gene matches: 6. CDR1 is MDHEN, CDR2 SYDVKM, per germline. CDR3 amino acids: CASNRQGLNYGYTF. The CDR3 DNA reads TGTGCCAGCAACAGACAGGGCCTTAACTATGGCTACACCTTC.